This section outlines one T cell receptor (beta chain) sequence together with its context. No antigen is known for it. Germline-derived CDR1 and CDR2 are MDHEN and SYDVKM. This CDR3 region has 17 residues. The V gene end was trimmed by 4 bases and the J gene end by 8 bases; junction bases not matched to a gene: 17. The CDR3 regions of TCR beta were amplified from RNA transcripts. Using the HTBI primer set, a first-round RT-PCR was run on the TCR CDR3. One entry per CDR3 protein, called by TCRdb with MiXCR from the multiplex PCR reads. This table holds around 430,000 distinct CDR3 sequences, 15% found once. The data are from a study of T cells in Graves' hyperthyroidism and ophthalmopathy. The study, taken as a whole, reports: Researchers found most expanded thyroid clonotypes above 0.001 in blood as well.

Participants, patients aged 18 to 65, had newly diagnosed hyperthyroidism with a duration under 2 months. The receptor's source is a young woman with Graves' hyperthyroidism. Sequenced material: blood. The rearrangement joins TRBV28 to TRBJ2-1, with 7 bases that match TRBD2. The CDR3 nucleotides read TGTGCCAGCAGTTGGGAAGAGGAGGCGGGAGATTATCATGAGCAGTTCTTC. Translation: CASSWEEEAGDYHEQFF.